This entry is about one T cell receptor beta chain. Libraries were prepared by immunoSEQ multiplex PCR; TCRdb keeps only in-frame clonotypes and omits some of them. The data show just over 350,000 clones, approximately 81% seen once. Treatment reported: about 20 received Ad26.COV2.S at low or high dose, single or two shots; 5 received placebo; per-sample allocation not given. Following the first vaccine or placebo injection, samples were taken on day 63. This sample was included in a study of Ad26.COV2.S vaccination and SARS-CoV-2 variants. Background on the study: In the COV1001 trial, the donor was in the Ad26.COV2.S arm.

Germline V gene lookup returns CDR1 LGHDT and CDR2 YNNKEL (reference sequence). The trim removed 1 base at V and 6 bases at J, leaving 6 bases unmatched. CDR3 length: 16 amino acids. The sequence was collected from a person aged 18 to 65 who received the Ad26.COV2.S COVID-19 vaccine or a placebo. This specimen consisted of peripheral blood, obtained in a trial of Ad26.COV2.S vaccine versus placebo. This chain links TRBV3-1 (or the pseudogene TRBV3-2) with TRBJ1-5; TRBD1 agrees at 10 bases. CDR3 coding DNA: TGTGCCAGCAGCCAAGGAAGCGGGACAGGGGCTCAGCCCCAGCATTTT. This gives the protein CASSQGSGTGAQPQHF.